Presented here are 25 T cell receptor beta chains from one specimen sequenced in a study of T cells after yellow fever vaccination. TCRdb re-analysed the 5' RACE reads in MiXCR, keeping a single row per CDR3 protein. The data contain a few hundred thousand distinct CDR3 sequences, approximately 8% of them singletons. Specimen: CD4+ T cells sorted from PBMCs, collected 5 days after the yellow fever booster vaccination. Receptors originate from a man aged 18 to 35 who received the YFV17D yellow fever vaccine.

This clonotype was seen a few times. The chain employs TRBV7-3 and TRBJ2-1; 9 bases are a match to TRBD2. Germline assignment: CDR1 SGHTA and CDR2 FQGTGA. The ends lost 0 bases at V and 4 bases at J; junction bases unmatched: 7. There are 17 residues in the CDR3. CDR3 amino acids: CASSLTASSGDYNEQFF. The CDR3 DNA follows: TGTGCCAGCAGCTTAACGGCCTCTAGCGGGGATTACAATGAGCAGTTCTTC. The variable domain in full, completed from reference TRBV7-3 and TRBJ2-1, reads GAGVSQTPSNKVTEKGKYVELRCDPISGHTALYWYRQSLGQGPEFLIYFQGTGAADDSGLPNDRFFAVRPEGSVSTLKIQRTERGDSAVYLCASSLTASSGDYNEQFFGPGTRLTVL.

V usage is TRBV18 and J usage is TRBJ2-3; TRBD1 matches 12 bases. In germline, CDR1 is KGHSH, CDR2 LQKENI. Losses at the gene ends were 6 bases for V and 1 base for J; bases not matched to a gene: 5. The CDR3 runs 16 residues. The CDR3 loop reads CASSYGTGGRTDTQYF. In DNA, the CDR3 is TGTGCCAGCTCTTACGGGACAGGGGGCCGCACAGATACGCAGTATTTT. Using reference TRBV18 and TRBJ2-3 for the parts outside the CDR3, the full variable domain is NAGVMQNPRHLVRRRGQEARLRCSPMKGHSHVYWYRQLPEEGLKFMVYLQKENIIDESGMPKERFSAEFPKEGPSILRIQQVVRGDSAAYFCASSYGTGGRTDTQYFGPGTRLTVL.

This clonotype was recorded many times. Mismatch with germline at one junction end may stem from a read error. V and J are TRBV7-7 and TRBJ2-6; 11 nucleotides match TRBD1. Germline CDR1 and CDR2: SSHAT and FNYEAQ (reference sequence). This CDR3 contains 17 residues. This CDR3 reads CASSPGQGAIGANVLTF. The CDR3 nucleotides read TGTGCTAGCAGCCCCGGACAGGGGGCAATTGGGGCCAACGTCCTGACTTTC. The whole variable domain, filled in from reference TRBV7-7 and TRBJ2-6, reads GAGVSQSPRYKVTKRGQDVTLRCDPISSHATLYWYQQALGQGPEFLTYFNYEAQPDKSGLPSDRFSAERPEGSISTLTIQRTEQRDSAMYRCASSPGQGAIGANVLTFGAGSRLTVL.

This clonotype was seen at least ten times. This chain joins TRBV4-3 and TRBJ1-6; D uncertain. Trimming pared 1 base from V and 0 bases from J, leaving 7 bases between. Germline V CDR1 and CDR2: LGHNA, YSLEER. This CDR3 is built from 16 residues. CDR3 sequence reads: CASSQAVNSYNSPLHF. The CDR3 nucleotides are TGCGCCAGCAGCCAAGCGGTAAACTCCTATAATTCACCCCTCCACTTT.

In regard to this clonotype: The CDR3 does not close with the conserved phenylalanine or tryptophan, likely indicating a read error. The chain couples TRBV7-9 to TRBJ2-7; TRBD2 matches 8 bases. Unmatched junction bases numbered 7, after V lost 6 bases and J lost 6 bases. The CDR3 covers 13 residues. The germline gives CDR1 SEHNR, CDR2 FQNEAQ (reference sequence). This CDR3 reads CASSSQAGGEQYL. The CDR3 DNA reads as TGTGCCAGCAGTTCTCAGGCGGGAGGCGAGCAGTACTTG.

This chain uses TRBV11-2 with TRBJ1-5, with D unresolved. CDR3 length equals 14 residues. CDR1 and CDR2 (germline): SGHAT, FQNNGV. Trimming took off 5 bases at V and 5 bases at J, with 13 bases between the two ends. The CDR3 protein is CASSLDAGDQPQHF. The CDR3 DNA reads as TGTGCCAGCAGCCTGGACGCTGGAGATCAGCCCCAGCATTTT.

This clonotype has more than one count but fewer than ten. Here the CDR3 reads CATSSPGVGGNTIYF. DNA of the CDR3: TGTGCCACCAGCAGTCCCGGGGTAGGAGGAAACACCATATATTTT. The J gene is TRBJ1-3, the V gene TRBV15; D is uncertain. Germline CDR1 is LNHNV and CDR2 is YYDKDF (reference sequence). The CDR3 spans 15 residues. V lost 3 bases to trimming and J lost 4 bases, with 13 bases between them.

This clonotype occurred many times. Here the CDR3 reads CASSPTGGNTEAFF. The DNA for the CDR3 is TGTGCCAGCTCACCGACGGGGGGGAACACTGAAGCTTTCTTT. This chain uses TRBV18 with TRBJ1-1, with D perhaps TRBD1 (5 bases). This CDR3 is built from 14 residues. CDR1 is KGHSH, CDR2 LQKENI, per germline. V lost 3 bases and J 1 base, leaving 9 bases between the germline ends.

The sample holds many counts of this clonotype. The genes are TRBV20-1 and TRBJ2-7; D unclear. The germline CDR1 and CDR2 sequences are DFQATT and SNEGSKA (reference sequence). CDR3 length: 15 amino acids. Trimming left V 3 bases short and J 2 bases short, with 17 bases between. CDR3: CSASAVSREAYEQYF. The DNA of the CDR3 is TGCAGTGCTAGTGCCGTCTCCAGAGAAGCCTACGAGCAGTACTTC.

This clonotype was detected only a few times. This sequence joins TRBV7-8 and TRBJ1-1, with no clear D. The V end lost 3 bases, the J end lost 3 bases, and 8 bases lay between the germline ends. Germline assignment: CDR1 SGHVS and CDR2 FQNEAQ. This CDR3 contains 13 residues. The CDR3 loop reads CASSFVPDTEAFF. The CDR3 bases are TGTGCCAGCAGCTTTGTTCCGGACACTGAAGCTTTCTTT.

This clonotype was seen only a few times. The rearrangement joins TRBV27 to TRBJ2-5; the D call may be TRBD1 or TRBD2 (5 bases each). The CDR3 extends over 14 amino acids. Germline loops: CDR1 MNHEY, CDR2 SMNVEV (reference sequence). Between the trimmed V and J ends, which lost 8 bases and 3 bases, there was a span of 16 bases. The CDR3 is CASSDGGLEETQYF. The DNA of the CDR3 is TGTGCCAGCTCTGATGGGGGTCTGGAAGAGACCCAGTACTTC.

This clonotype showed up many times. V gene TRBV19 combines with J gene TRBJ2-3; tentatively, D is TRBD2 (5 bases). The ends were cut back, 3 bases at V and 1 base at J, with 8 bases in the middle. The CDR3 sequence is 14 residues long. The germline V gene encodes CDR1 LNHDA and CDR2 SQIVND (reference sequence). This chain's CDR3 is CASSISGRTDTQYF. The CDR3 DNA follows: TGTGCCAGTAGTATCAGCGGACGCACAGATACGCAGTATTTT.

The rearrangement joins TRBV4-1 to TRBJ2-5, with D perhaps matching TRBD1 (6 bases). CDR3 length: 15 residues. V was cut by 4 bases and J by 1 base, with 13 bases left in between. Germline V gives CDR1 MGHRA, CDR2 YSYEKL. The CDR3 protein is CASSLTGHTQETQYF. In DNA, the CDR3 is TGCGCCAGCAGCCTGACGGGACATACCCAAGAGACCCAGTACTTC.

This clonotype was seen at least ten times. The V gene is TRBV6-2 or TRBV6-3, the J gene TRBJ2-7; TRBD1 matches at 7 bases. This CDR3 spans 13 amino acids. V lost 8 bases and J lost 3; bases outside the gene matches: 7. CDR1 is MNHEY, CDR2 SVGEGT, per germline. The CDR3 reads CASRRTGGYEQYF. CDR3 bases: TGTGCCAGCCGTCGGACAGGAGGCTACGAGCAGTACTTC.

This clonotype was seen more than once but under ten times. The chain carries TRBV25-1 and TRBJ2-2; D uncertain. The CDR3 has 15 amino acids. With 1 base removed from V and 3 bases from J, the gap between germline ends came to 9 bases. CDR1 is MGHDK, CDR2 SYGVNS, per germline. CDR3 protein: CASSELSHDTGELFF. CDR3 bases: TGTGCCAGCAGTGAATTAAGTCACGACACCGGGGAGCTGTTTTTT.

This clonotype was counted only a few times. CDR3 sequence (DNA): TGTGCCAGCGGTGCGGGCTATGGCTACACCTTC. This encodes CASGAGYGYTF. The chain uses TRBV6-5 and TRBJ1-2; D gene ambiguous. The CDR3 length is 11 residues. Per the germline V gene, CDR1 is MNHEY and CDR2 is SVGAGI. V lost 8 bases, J lost 4 bases, and 8 bases lay in between.

This clonotype was counted only a few times. The rearrangement links TRBV24-1 to TRBJ2-1, with 12 bases fitting TRBD2. Trimming removed 2 bases from V and 6 bases from J; junction bases left unmatched: 1. This CDR3 is built from 15 residues. CDR1 KGHDR and CDR2 SFDVKD come from the germline V gene. The CDR3 sequence: CATSDSGLAGNEQFF. Here the CDR3 DNA reads TGTGCCACCAGTGATTCGGGACTAGCGGGCAATGAGCAGTTCTTC.

This clonotype was counted only a few times. The chain recombines TRBV20-1 with TRBJ2-3; the D is unclear. V lost 5 bases and J 5 bases, leaving 11 bases between the germline ends. The CDR3 covers 12 residues. Germline loops: CDR1 DFQATT, CDR2 SNEGSKA (reference sequence). This chain's CDR3 is CSALNVGDTQYF. The CDR3 region has the DNA TGCAGTGCTCTAAATGTAGGAGATACGCAGTATTTT.

The rearrangement uses TRBV7-2 and TRBJ2-2; a weak D match, TRBD2 (6 bases). The CDR3 is 16 residues long. Germline V gene lookup returns CDR1 SGHTA and CDR2 FQGNSA. Trimming left V 5 bases short and J 1 base short, with 14 bases between. Written as DNA, the CDR3 is TGTGCCAGCAGCCAGGAGCTGACTAGGAACACCGGGGAGCTGTTTTTT. Residues: CASSQELTRNTGELFF.

This clonotype was found many times. V gene TRBV4-3 combines with J gene TRBJ2-5; D gene uncertain. V dropped 4 bases and J dropped 4 bases, with 10 bases sitting between them. The CDR3 covers 13 residues. Germline CDR1 and CDR2: LGHNA and YSLEER. Written as DNA, the CDR3 is TGCGCCAGCAGCCCTCGGACGGCAGAGACCCAGTACTTC. Protein: CASSPRTAETQYF.

The genes are TRBV7-9 and TRBJ2-5; 9 bases agree with TRBD1. Germline V gene data show CDR1 as SEHNR and CDR2 as FQNEAQ (reference sequence). This CDR3 has 13 residues. The CDR3 protein is CAGGGTGQETQYF. The CDR3 coding sequence is TGTGCGGGCGGTGGGACAGGGCAAGAGACCCAGTACTTC.

The V call is TRBV29-1, the J call TRBJ2-1; D remains ambiguous. Per germline, CDR1 SQVTM and CDR2 ANQGSEA. V lost 7 bases to trimming and J lost 3 bases, with 7 bases between them. The CDR3 is 11 amino acids. The CDR3 coding sequence is TGCAGCGCCCAGAACTACAATGAGCAGTTCTTC. Translated, it gives CSAQNYNEQFF.

The chain combines TRBV28 with TRBJ1-3; 7 bases are a match to TRBD1. Germline V lookup: CDR1 MDHEN, CDR2 SYDVKM. Trimming took 5 bases from V and 0 from J; bases not matched to a gene: 4. CDR3 length: 15 residues. CDR3 coding DNA: TGTGCCAGCAGTACTGGGACAGCCTCTGGAAACACCATATATTTT. Residues: CASSTGTASGNTIYF.

The table lists this clonotype with many counts. The chain is built from TRBV7-2 and TRBJ1-2; unclear D gene. Trimming removed 2 bases at V and 4 bases at J, with 11 bases between. This CDR3 is 14 amino acids long. Germline V CDR1 and CDR2: SGHTA, FQGNSA. DNA for the CDR3: TGTGCCAGCAGCTTAAATACTGACATCTATGGCTACACCTTC. This translates into CASSLNTDIYGYTF.

This clonotype has only a few counts. This sequence joins TRBV7-2 and TRBJ2-3; 8 bases map to TRBD1. This CDR3 region has 15 residues. Trimming removed 6 bases from V and 3 bases from J; junction bases left unmatched: 8. CDR1 and CDR2 from the germline V gene are SGHTA and FQGNSA. DNA for the CDR3: TGTGCCAGCAGACCTGGACAGGGAGTAACAGATACGCAGTATTTT. Encoded protein: CASRPGQGVTDTQYF.